A selection of T cell receptor beta chains follows, all from one sample in a study of T cell changes during pregnancy in multiple sclerosis. The protocol was immunoSEQ multiplex PCR, while the TCRdb copy is restricted to in-frame clones and leaves out a portion. Among approximately 50,000 clones listed, roughly 88% were seen once. The source material was peripheral blood, sampled in the third trimester of pregnancy. All receptors derive from a female donor in good health, enrolled as a control in a pregnancy study. Each CDR3 is given with its conserved first and last residue. A D gene is named only where the DNA matches it firmly. A row's size may be missing; if present it is once, few, many or a size class.

j_gene	v_gene	d_gene	abundance	CDR3aa	CDR3nt
TRBJ1-2	TRBV5-6	NA	NA	CASSLAGKDYGYTF	TGTGCCAGCAGCTTGGCCGGGAAGGACTATGGCTACACCTTC
TRBJ2-7	TRBV5-5	NA	NA	CASSLYGGSYEQYF	TGTGCCAGCAGCTTATACGGGGGTTCCTACGAGCAGTACTTC
TRBJ1-5	TRBV5-5	NA	NA	CASSFTGNQPQHF	TGTGCCAGCAGCTTCACAGGGAATCAGCCCCAGCATTTT
TRBJ2-7	TRBV5-1	NA	NA	CASSLEGVEQYF	TGCGCCAGCAGCTTGGAAGGGGTAGAGCAGTACTTC
TRBJ1-6	TRBV2	TRBD1	medium-sized	CASSAGTGNSPLHF	TGTGCCAGCAGCGCAGGGACAGGGAATTCACCCCTCCACTTT
TRBJ2-3	TRBV9	TRBD2	NA	CASSVGASGGKTDTQYF	TGTGCCAGCAGCGTAGGTGCCAGCGGGGGGAAGACAGATACGCAGTATTTT
TRBJ1-1	TRBV6-1	NA	NA	CASSDRLGPEAFF	TGTGCCAGCAGTGACAGACTTGGCCCTGAAGCTTTCTTT
TRBJ1-2	TRBV5-4	NA	NA	CASSLPQSNYGYTF	TGTGCCAGCAGCTTGCCGCAGTCAAACTATGGCTACACCTTC
TRBJ2-2	TRBV10-3	NA	NA	CAISGVSGTGELFF	TGTGCCATCAGTGGCGTATCCGGCACCGGGGAGCTGTTTTTT
TRBJ1-3	TRBV5-6	NA	NA	CASSFTTAISGNTIYF	TGTGCCAGCAGTTTTACTACGGCGATCTCTGGAAACACCATATATTTT
TRBJ2-7	TRBV30	TRBD1	once	CAWRRDRGIYEQYF	TGTGCCTGGAGAAGGGACAGGGGTATATACGAGCAGTACTTC
TRBJ1-2	TRBV19	TRBD1	NA	CASSGQDYGYTF	TGTGCCAGTAGTGGACAGGACTATGGCTACACCTTC
TRBJ1-1	TRBV6-5	TRBD1	NA	CASSRTGGKAFF	TGTGCCAGCAGCCGTACAGGGGGCAAAGCTTTCTTT
TRBJ2-7	TRBV11-2	NA	NA	CASSLARSSYEQYF	TGTGCCAGCAGCTTAGCTAGGAGCTCCTACGAGCAGTACTTC
TRBJ1-1	TRBV18	TRBD1	NA	CASSPRQGDTEAFF	TGTGCCAGCTCACCAAGGCAGGGGGACACTGAAGCTTTCTTT
TRBJ1-2	TRBV27	TRBD1	NA	CASRRQGMENYGYTF	TGTGCCAGCCGGAGACAGGGCATGGAAAACTATGGCTACACCTTC
TRBJ2-7	TRBV9	NA	NA	CASSAGPPGYEQYF	TGTGCCAGCAGCGCCGGTCCCCCGGGCTACGAGCAGTACTTC
TRBJ1-2	TRBV2	TRBD1	NA	CASSKRGQGSRIGYTF	TGTGCCAGCAGTAAACGGGGACAGGGGTCCCGAATTGGCTACACCTTC
TRBJ2-2	TRBV5-4	NA	NA	CASSLAGVNTGELFF	TGTGCCAGCAGCTTGGCGGGGGTGAACACCGGGGAGCTGTTTTTT
TRBJ1-1	TRBV5-1	NA	NA	CASSLDPGVWEAFF	TGCGCCAGCAGCTTGGATCCGGGGGTCTGGGAAGCTTTCTTT
TRBJ1-2	TRBV6-5	NA	once	CASSYSVPGSYGYTF	TGTGCCAGCAGTTACTCAGTCCCGGGGAGCTATGGCTACACCTTC
TRBJ2-5	TRBV9	NA	NA	CASSVGLSGETQYF	TGTGCCAGCAGCGTAGGGCTCAGCGGGGAGACCCAGTACTTC
TRBJ1-1	TRBV27	NA	NA	CASTLTGYMNTEAFF	TGTGCCAGCACCCTCACAGGGTACATGAACACTGAAGCTTTCTTT
TRBJ2-3	TRBV14	TRBD2	NA	CASSLTTSGRAGTQYF	TGTGCCAGCAGTCTTACGACTAGCGGGAGGGCCGGAACGCAGTATTTT
TRBJ1-5	TRBV5-8	NA	NA	CASSLMGVGSQHF	TGTGCCAGCAGCTTGATGGGAGTAGGGTCCCAGCATTTT
TRBJ1-2	TRBV25-1	NA	NA	CASREQGATHGYTF	TGTGCCAGCAGGGAGCAAGGGGCTACTCATGGCTACACCTTC
TRBJ1-1	TRBV6-1	NA	NA	CASSYTEAFF	TGTGCCAGCTCGTACACTGAAGCTTTCTTT
TRBJ1-3	TRBV11-2	NA	NA	CASSLTPSGNTIYF	TGTGCCAGCAGCCTCACTCCCTCTGGAAACACCATATATTTT
TRBJ2-7	TRBV7-8	NA	once	CASSQTGTSASWREQYF	TGTGCCAGCAGCCAAACCGGGACTTCCGCTTCGTGGCGCGAGCAGTACTTC
TRBJ2-7	TRBV5-1	NA	NA	CASSLVGGAYEQYF	TGCGCCAGCAGCTTGGTTGGGGGCGCGTACGAGCAGTACTTC
TRBJ1-3	TRBV15	NA	once	CATSMEGSGNTIYF	TGTGCCACCAGCATGGAGGGATCTGGAAACACCATATATTTT